The 11 T cell receptor beta chains presented below share a single source sample, sequenced in a study of CDR3 diversity in severe acne. TCRdb passed the PCR reads through MiXCR, listing each CDR3 protein once. The sample holds more than 70,000 distinct CDR3 sequences, roughly half seen once. The sequencing input was blood. These receptors originate from a male donor in good health, serving as a control.

This chain links TRBV2 with TRBJ2-5; perhaps TRBD1 as D (5 bases). The CDR3 sequence is 16 residues long. Deletions cut 3 bases from V and 4 bases from J, with 18 bases between. In germline, CDR1 is SNHLY, CDR2 FYNNEI. The CDR3 DNA reads TGTGCCAGCAGTGAGGGTGGTCCCACCCAGGGAGAGACCCAGTACTTC. Translation: CASSEGGPTQGETQYF.

This clonotype was detected ten times or more. The chain links TRBV10-3 to TRBJ2-3; 10 nucleotides agree with TRBD2. This CDR3 is built from 18 residues. Germline V gene data show CDR1 as ENHRY and CDR2 as SYGVKD. V was pared by 0 bases and J by 3 bases, with 9 bases of the junction left unmatched. CDR3 nucleotides: TGTGCCATCAGTGAGTCGGGCTTTACTAGCGGGACGACAGATACGCAGTATTTT. It translates to CAISESGFTSGTTDTQYF.

This chain links TRBV12-3 or TRBV12-4 with TRBJ1-6; no clear D. V was clipped by 6 bases and J by 6 bases, with 9 bases between them. CDR3 length: 13 amino acids. CDR3 DNA: TGTGCCAGCAGCTTCTCGGGTAATTCACCCCTCCACTTT. It yields the protein CASSFSGNSPLHF.

This clonotype was picked up a small number of times. This sequence joins TRBV19 and TRBJ1-1; 7 bases match TRBD1. The trim removed 0 bases at V and 0 bases at J, leaving 4 bases unmatched. The CDR3 is 16 amino acids. Per the germline V gene, CDR1 is LNHDA and CDR2 is SQIVND (reference sequence). Written as DNA, the CDR3 is TGTGCCAGTAGTATAGATTTCGGGACAGTGAACACTGAAGCTTTCTTT. It specifies CASSIDFGTVNTEAFF.

V and J are TRBV20-1 and TRBJ1-3; the match to TRBD1 covers 7 bases. Germline CDR1 reads DFQATT; CDR2 reads SNEGSKA (reference sequence). The CDR3 runs 12 residues. The V segment lost 4 bases and the J segment 8 bases; nucleotides outside the gene matches: 5. The CDR3 bases are TGCAGTGCTAAAGACAGGGTTGACACCATATATTTT. Encoded protein: CSAKDRVDTIYF.

This clonotype was observed at least ten times. This sequence joins TRBV15 and TRBJ2-3; 9 nucleotides align to TRBD1. V was pared by 5 bases and J by 1 base, with 1 base of the junction left unmatched. This CDR3 spans 14 amino acids. The germline gives CDR1 LNHNV, CDR2 YYDKDF (reference sequence). As DNA, the CDR3 is TGTGCCACCAGCTGGGACAGGGGCACAGATACGCAGTATTTT. As protein: CATSWDRGTDTQYF.

The rearrangement uses TRBV15 and TRBJ2-5, with 8 bases lining up with TRBD2. Germline V CDR1 and CDR2: LNHNV, YYDKDF (reference sequence). CDR3 length: 21 residues. J was trimmed by 1 base and V by 1 base; bases with no gene match: 20. The CDR3 DNA reads TGTGCCACCAGCAGAGGTTGGCCGGTTGGTACTAGCGGAGGAATCCAAGAGACCCAGTACTTC. Protein product: CATSRGWPVGTSGGIQETQYF.

The chain combines TRBV19 with TRBJ2-7, with TRBD1 as a possible D gene (7 bases). V lost 1 base, J lost 5 bases, and 12 bases lay in between. Germline V gene lookup returns CDR1 LNHDA and CDR2 SQIVND (reference sequence). CDR3 length: 14 residues. For the CDR3, the DNA is TGTGCCAGTAGTATAGGACAGGGAGGCGACGAGCAGTACTTC. It yields the protein CASSIGQGGDEQYF.

This clonotype was observed at least ten times. The gene calls are TRBV6-5 and TRBJ2-7, with D possibly being TRBD2 (5 bases). Per the germline V gene, CDR1 is MNHEY and CDR2 is SVGAGI. This CDR3 is built from 14 residues. V was cut by 4 bases and J by 1 base, with 11 bases left in between. The CDR3 here is CASSSEGRSYEQYF. DNA of the CDR3: TGTGCCAGCAGTTCCGAGGGCAGGTCCTACGAGCAGTACTTC.

This clonotype was observed at least ten times. The V and J genes are TRBV6-5 and TRBJ2-5; D may be TRBD1 (6 bases). Germline values: CDR1 MNHEY, CDR2 SVGAGI. The V end lost 4 bases, the J end lost 1 base, and 13 bases lay between the germline ends. This CDR3 has 15 residues. The CDR3 sequence is CASSLSQGPQETQYF. The CDR3 nucleotides read TGTGCCAGCAGTTTATCGCAGGGGCCCCAAGAGACCCAGTACTTC.

This sequence joins TRBV5-1 and TRBJ2-7, with 10 bases lining up with TRBD2. The CDR3 is made up of 15 amino acids. V lost 3 bases, J lost 6 bases, and 9 bases stayed unmatched. Germline values: CDR1 SGHRS, CDR2 YFSETQ. CDR3 sequence: CASSSTGTSAREQYF. In nucleotides, the CDR3 is TGCGCCAGCAGCTCGACCGGGACTAGCGCCCGCGAGCAGTACTTC.